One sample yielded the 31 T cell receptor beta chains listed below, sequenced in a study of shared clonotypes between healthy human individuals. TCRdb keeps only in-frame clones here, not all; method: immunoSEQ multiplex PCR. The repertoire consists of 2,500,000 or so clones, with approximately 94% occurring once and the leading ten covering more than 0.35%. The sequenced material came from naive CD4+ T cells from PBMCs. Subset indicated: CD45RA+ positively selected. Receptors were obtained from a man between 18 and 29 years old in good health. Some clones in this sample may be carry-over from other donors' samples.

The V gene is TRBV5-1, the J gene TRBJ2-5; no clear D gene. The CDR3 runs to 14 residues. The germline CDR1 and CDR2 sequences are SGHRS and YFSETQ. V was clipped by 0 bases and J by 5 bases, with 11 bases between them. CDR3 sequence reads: CASSLAATKETQYF. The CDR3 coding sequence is TGCGCCAGCAGCTTGGCTGCCACAAAGGAGACCCAGTACTTC.

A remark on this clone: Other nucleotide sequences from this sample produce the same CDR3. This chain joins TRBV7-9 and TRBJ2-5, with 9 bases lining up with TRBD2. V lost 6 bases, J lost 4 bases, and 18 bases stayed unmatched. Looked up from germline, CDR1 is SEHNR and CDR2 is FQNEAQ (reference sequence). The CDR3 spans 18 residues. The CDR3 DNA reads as TGTGCCAGCAGGCAGCAACCCCTCGGCAGCGGGAGGCGAGAGACCCAGTACTTC. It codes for CASRQQPLGSGRRETQYF.

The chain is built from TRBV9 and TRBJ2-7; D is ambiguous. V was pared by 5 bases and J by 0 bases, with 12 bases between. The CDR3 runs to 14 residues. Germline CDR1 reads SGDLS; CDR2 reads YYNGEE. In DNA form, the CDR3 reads TGTGCCAGCAGACCGAATCAACACTCCTACGAGCAGTACTTC. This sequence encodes CASRPNQHSYEQYF.

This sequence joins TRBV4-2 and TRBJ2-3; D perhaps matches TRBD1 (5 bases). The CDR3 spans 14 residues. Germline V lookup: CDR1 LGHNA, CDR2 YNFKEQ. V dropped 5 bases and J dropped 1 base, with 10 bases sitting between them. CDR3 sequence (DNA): TGTGCCAGCAGCTTCCGACAGCGCACAGATACGCAGTATTTT. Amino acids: CASSFRQRTDTQYF.

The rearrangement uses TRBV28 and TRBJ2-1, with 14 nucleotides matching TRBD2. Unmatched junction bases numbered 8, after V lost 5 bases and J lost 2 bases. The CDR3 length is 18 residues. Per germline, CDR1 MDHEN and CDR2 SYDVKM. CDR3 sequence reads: CASSPGTSGSVTYNEQFF. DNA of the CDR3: TGTGCCAGCAGTCCCGGGACTAGCGGGAGCGTGACCTACAATGAGCAGTTCTTC.

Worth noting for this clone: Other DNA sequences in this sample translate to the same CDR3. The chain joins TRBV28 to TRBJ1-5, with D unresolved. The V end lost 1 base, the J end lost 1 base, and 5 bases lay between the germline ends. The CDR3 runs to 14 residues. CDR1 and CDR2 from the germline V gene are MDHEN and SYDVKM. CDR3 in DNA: TGTGCCAGCAGTTTATCGAGCAGCAATCAGCCCCAGCATTTT. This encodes CASSLSSSNQPQHF. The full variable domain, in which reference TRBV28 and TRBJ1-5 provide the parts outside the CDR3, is DVKVTQSSRYLVKRTGEKVFLECVQDMDHENMFWYRQDPGLGLRLIYFSYDVKMKEKGDIPEGYSVSREKKERFSLILESASTNQTSMYLCASSLSSSNQPQHFGDGTRLSIL.

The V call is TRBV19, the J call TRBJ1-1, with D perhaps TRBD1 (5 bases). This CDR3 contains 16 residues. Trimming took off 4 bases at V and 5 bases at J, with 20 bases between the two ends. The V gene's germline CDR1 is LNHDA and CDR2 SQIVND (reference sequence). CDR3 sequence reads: CASSTKSARARTEAFF. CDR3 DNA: TGTGCCAGTAGTACGAAGTCCGCCAGGGCGAGAACTGAAGCTTTCTTT. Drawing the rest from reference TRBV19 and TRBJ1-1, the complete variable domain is DGGITQSPKYLFRKEGQNVTLSCEQNLNHDAMYWYRQDPGQGLRLIYYSQIVNDFQKGDIAEGYSVSREKKESFPLTVTSAQKNPTAFYLCASSTKSARARTEAFFGQGTRLTVV.

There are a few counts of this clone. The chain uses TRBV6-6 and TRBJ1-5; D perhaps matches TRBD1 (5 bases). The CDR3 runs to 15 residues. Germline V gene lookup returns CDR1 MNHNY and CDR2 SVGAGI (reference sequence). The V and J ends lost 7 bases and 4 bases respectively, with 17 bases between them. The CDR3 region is CASTHGGSGNQPQHF. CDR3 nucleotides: TGTGCCAGCACCCACGGGGGGTCCGGGAATCAGCCCCAGCATTTT.

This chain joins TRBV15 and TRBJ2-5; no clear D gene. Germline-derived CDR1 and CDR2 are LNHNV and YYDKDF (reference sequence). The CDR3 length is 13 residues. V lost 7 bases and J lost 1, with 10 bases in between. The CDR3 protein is CATTPGAQETQYF. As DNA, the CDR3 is TGTGCCACCACCCCGGGCGCCCAAGAGACCCAGTACTTC.

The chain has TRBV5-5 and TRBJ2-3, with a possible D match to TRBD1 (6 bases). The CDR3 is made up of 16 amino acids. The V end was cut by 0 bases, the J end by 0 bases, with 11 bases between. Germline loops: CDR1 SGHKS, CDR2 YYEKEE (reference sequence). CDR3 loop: CASSLGTATSTDTQYF. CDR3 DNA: TGTGCCAGCAGCTTGGGGACAGCGACTAGCACAGATACGCAGTATTTT.

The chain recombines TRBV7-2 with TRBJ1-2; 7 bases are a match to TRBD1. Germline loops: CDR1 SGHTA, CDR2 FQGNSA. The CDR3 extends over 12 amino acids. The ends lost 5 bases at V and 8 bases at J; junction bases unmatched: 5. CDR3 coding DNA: TGTGCCAGCAGCCCGACAGGGCTAGGCTACACCTTC. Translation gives CASSPTGLGYTF.

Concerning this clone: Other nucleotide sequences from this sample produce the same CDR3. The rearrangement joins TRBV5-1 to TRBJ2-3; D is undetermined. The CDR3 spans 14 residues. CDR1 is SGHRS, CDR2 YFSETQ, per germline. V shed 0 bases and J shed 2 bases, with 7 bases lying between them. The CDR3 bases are TGCGCCAGCAGCTTGGCCGGCGACACAGATACGCAGTATTTT. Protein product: CASSLAGDTDTQYF. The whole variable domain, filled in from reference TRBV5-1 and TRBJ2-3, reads KAGVTQTPRYLIKTRGQQVTLSCSPISGHRSVSWYQQTPGQGLQFLFEYFSETQRNKGNFPGRFSGRQFSNSRSEMNVSTLELGDSALYLCASSLAGDTDTQYFGPGTRLTVL.

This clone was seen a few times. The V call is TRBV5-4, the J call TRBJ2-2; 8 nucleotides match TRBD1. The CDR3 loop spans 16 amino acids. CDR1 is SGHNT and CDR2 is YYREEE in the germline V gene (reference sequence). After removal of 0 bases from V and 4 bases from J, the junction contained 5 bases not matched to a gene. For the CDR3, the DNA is TGTGCCAGCAGCTTGGGACAGGGGAGTCGCACCGGGGAGCTGTTTTTT. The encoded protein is CASSLGQGSRTGELFF.

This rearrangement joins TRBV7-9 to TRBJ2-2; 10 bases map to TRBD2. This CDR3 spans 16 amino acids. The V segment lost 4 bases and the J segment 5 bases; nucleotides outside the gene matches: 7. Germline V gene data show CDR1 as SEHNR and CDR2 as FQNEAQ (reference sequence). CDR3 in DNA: TGTGCCAGCAGCTCCCCTAGCGGGAGACAAACCGGGGAGCTGTTTTTT. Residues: CASSSPSGRQTGELFF.

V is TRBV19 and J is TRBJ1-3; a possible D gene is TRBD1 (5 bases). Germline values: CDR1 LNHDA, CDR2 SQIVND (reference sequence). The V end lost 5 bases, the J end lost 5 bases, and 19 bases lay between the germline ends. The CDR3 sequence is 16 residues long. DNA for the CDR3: TGTGCCAGTAGTCAAGGACGTCGGGGCTTGAGAAACACCATATATTTT. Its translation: CASSQGRRGLRNTIYF.

CDR3 coding DNA: TGTGCCAGCAGCTTAGCATTCGGGGTTGAGGAGACCCAGTACTTC. This encodes CASSLAFGVEETQYF. The gene calls are TRBV7-2 and TRBJ2-5; possible D gene TRBD2, 5 bases. The germline gives CDR1 SGHTA, CDR2 FQGNSA. CDR3 size: 15 residues. Trimming removed 0 bases at V and 5 bases at J, with 13 bases between.

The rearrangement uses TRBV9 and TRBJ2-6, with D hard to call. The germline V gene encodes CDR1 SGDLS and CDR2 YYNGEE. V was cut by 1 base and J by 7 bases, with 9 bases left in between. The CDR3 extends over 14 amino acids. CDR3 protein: CASSVLVHANVLTF. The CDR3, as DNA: TGTGCCAGCAGCGTATTAGTTCATGCCAACGTCCTGACTTTC.

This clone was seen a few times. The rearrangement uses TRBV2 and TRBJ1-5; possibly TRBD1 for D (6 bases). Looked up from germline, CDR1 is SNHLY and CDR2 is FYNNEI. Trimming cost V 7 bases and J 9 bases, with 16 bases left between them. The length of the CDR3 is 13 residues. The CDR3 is CASTLGRGRPQHF. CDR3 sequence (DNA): TGTGCCAGCACCTTGGGCAGGGGAAGGCCCCAGCATTTT.

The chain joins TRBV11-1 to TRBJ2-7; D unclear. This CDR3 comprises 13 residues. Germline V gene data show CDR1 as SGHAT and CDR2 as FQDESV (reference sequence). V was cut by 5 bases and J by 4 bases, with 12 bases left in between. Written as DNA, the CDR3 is TGTGCCAGCAGCCCGAGGTGGCGGTACGAGCAGTACTTC. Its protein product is CASSPRWRYEQYF.

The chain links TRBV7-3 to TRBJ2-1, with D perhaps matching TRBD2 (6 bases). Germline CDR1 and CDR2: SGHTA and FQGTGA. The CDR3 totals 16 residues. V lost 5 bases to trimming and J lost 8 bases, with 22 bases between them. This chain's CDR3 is CASSQDSGAALDEQFF. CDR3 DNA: TGTGCCAGCAGCCAGGATAGCGGTGCGGCCCTCGATGAGCAGTTCTTC.

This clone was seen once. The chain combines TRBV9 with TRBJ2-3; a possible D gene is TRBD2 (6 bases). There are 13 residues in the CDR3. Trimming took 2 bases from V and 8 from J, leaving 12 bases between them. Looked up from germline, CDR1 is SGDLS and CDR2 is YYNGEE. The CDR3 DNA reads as TGTGCCAGCAGCGTTTCGACCGGGGGTACGCAGTATTTT. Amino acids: CASSVSTGGTQYF. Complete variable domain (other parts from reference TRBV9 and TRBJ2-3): DSGVTQTPKHLITATGQRVTLRCSPRSGDLSVYWYQQSLDQGLQFLIQYYNGEERAKGNILERFSAQQFPDLHSELNLSSLELGDSALYFCASSVSTGGTQYFGPGTRLTVL.

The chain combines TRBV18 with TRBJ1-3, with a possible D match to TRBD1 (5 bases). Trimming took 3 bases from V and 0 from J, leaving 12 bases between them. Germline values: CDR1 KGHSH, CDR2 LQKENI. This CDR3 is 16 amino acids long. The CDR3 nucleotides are TGTGCCAGCTCACCCAGGGAAACCCTCTCTGGAAACACCATATATTTT. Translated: CASSPRETLSGNTIYF.

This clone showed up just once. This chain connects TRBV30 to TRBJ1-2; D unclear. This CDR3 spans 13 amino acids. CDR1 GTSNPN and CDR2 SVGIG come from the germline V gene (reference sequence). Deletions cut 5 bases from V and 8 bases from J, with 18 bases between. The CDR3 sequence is CAWAPPRAKGYTF. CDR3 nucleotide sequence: TGTGCCTGGGCACCCCCAAGGGCTAAGGGCTACACCTTC. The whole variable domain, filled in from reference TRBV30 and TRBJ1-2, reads SQTIHQWPATLVQPVGSPLSLECTVEGTSNPNLYWYRQAAGRGLQLLFYSVGIGQISSEVPQNLSASRPQDRQFILSSKKLLLSDSGFYLCAWAPPRAKGYTFGSGTRLTVV.

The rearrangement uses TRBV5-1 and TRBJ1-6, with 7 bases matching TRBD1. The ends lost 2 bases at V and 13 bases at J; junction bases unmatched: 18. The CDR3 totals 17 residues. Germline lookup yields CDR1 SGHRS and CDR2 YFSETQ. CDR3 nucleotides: TGCGCCAGCAGCTTAACACTCCGGGACAGTGGTCAATCTCCCCTCCACTTT. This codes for CASSLTLRDSGQSPLHF.

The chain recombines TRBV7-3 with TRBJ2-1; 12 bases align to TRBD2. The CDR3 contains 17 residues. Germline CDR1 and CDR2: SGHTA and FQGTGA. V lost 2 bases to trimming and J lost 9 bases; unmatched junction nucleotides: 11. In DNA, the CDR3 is TGTGCCAGCAGCTTACGCCCCAATGGACTAGCGGGATCTGAGCAGTTCTTC. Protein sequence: CASSLRPNGLAGSEQFF.

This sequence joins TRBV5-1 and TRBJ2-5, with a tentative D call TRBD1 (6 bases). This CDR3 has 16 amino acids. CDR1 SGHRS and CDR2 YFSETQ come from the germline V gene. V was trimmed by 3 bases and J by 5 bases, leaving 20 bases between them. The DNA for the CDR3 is TGCGCCAGCAGCTCTACTACCGGGACAACGAGGGAGACCCAGTACTTC. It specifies CASSSTTGTTRETQYF.

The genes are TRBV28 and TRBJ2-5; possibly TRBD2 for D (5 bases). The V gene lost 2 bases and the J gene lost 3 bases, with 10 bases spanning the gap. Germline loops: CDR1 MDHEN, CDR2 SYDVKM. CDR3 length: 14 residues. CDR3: CASSLPSGKETQYF. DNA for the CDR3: TGTGCCAGCAGTTTACCGAGCGGTAAAGAGACCCAGTACTTC.

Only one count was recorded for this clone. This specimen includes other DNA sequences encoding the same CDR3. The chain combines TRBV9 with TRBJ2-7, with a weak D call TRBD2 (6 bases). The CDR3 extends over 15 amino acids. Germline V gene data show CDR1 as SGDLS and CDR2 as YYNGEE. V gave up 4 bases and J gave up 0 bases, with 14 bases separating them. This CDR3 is CASSPRGALSYEQYF. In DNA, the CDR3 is TGTGCCAGCAGCCCCCGCGGGGCCCTCTCCTACGAGCAGTACTTC.

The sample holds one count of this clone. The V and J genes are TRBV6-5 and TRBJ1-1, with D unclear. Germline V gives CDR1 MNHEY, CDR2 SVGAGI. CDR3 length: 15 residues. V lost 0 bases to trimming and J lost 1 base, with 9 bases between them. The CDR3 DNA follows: TGTGCCAGCAGTTACTCGGGCAGCCCGAACACTGAAGCTTTCTTT. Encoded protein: CASSYSGSPNTEAFF.

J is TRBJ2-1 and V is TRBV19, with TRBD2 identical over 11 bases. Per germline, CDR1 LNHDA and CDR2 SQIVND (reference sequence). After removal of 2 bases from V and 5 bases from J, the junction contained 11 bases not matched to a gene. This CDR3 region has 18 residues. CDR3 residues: CASSIFRTSGSKNNEQFF. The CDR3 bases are TGTGCCAGTAGTATATTTCGTACTAGCGGGAGCAAGAACAATGAGCAGTTCTTC.

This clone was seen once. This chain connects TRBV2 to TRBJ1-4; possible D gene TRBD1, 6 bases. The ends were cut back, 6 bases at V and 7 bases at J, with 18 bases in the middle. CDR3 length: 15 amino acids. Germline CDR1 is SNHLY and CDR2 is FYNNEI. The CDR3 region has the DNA TGTGCCAGCAGCACACAGGGAGTTCGAGGTGAAAAACTGTTTTTT. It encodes CASSTQGVRGEKLFF.